These 32 T cell receptor beta chains share one sample of origin, sequenced in a study of blood T cell repertoires in COVID-19. Profiled with immunoSEQ multiplex PCR; TCRdb holds only in-frame clones, not every one. In the table there are about 140,000 clones, about 79% of which are singletons. Sequenced: peripheral blood. The receptors originated from a woman older than 75 with active or convalescent COVID-19.

The J gene is TRBJ1-4, the V gene TRBV12-1; the table's D call TRBD1 went unverified against the DNA. TRBV12-1 is a documented pseudogene. The length of the CDR3 is 14 residues. The DNA for the CDR3 is TGTGCCAGCAGCTCTCAGGGAATCTACGAAAAACTGTTTTTT. This encodes CASSSQGIYEKLFF.

The V and J genes are TRBV30 and TRBJ2-5, with TRBD2 as a possible D gene (6 bases). Germline CDR1 and CDR2: GTSNPN and SVGIG (reference sequence). The CDR3 has 14 residues. V lost 4 bases, J lost 2 bases, and 14 bases lay in between. The CDR3 here is CAWNSRGRQETQYF. In nucleotides, the CDR3 is TGTGCCTGGAATAGCCGGGGGAGACAAGAGACCCAGTACTTC.

This chain links TRBV6-6 with TRBJ1-6, with 8 bases that match TRBD1. The V segment lost 3 bases and the J segment 6 bases; nucleotides outside the gene matches: 1. This CDR3 spans 14 amino acids. Germline CDR1 is MNHNY and CDR2 is SVGAGI (reference sequence). The CDR3 nucleotides read TGTGCCAGCAGTTATGACAGGGGTAATTCACCCCTCCACTTT. It is translated as CASSYDRGNSPLHF.

The chain has TRBV7-3 and TRBJ2-3; TRBD2 matches 8 bases. The CDR3 loop spans 14 amino acids. Looked up from germline, CDR1 is SGHTA and CDR2 is FQGTGA. With V trimmed by 5 bases and J by 4 bases, 5 bases remained unmatched. CDR3 in DNA: TGTGCCAGCAGCCTCGGACTAGCCCCAGATACGCAGTATTTT. Amino acid sequence: CASSLGLAPDTQYF.

V and J are TRBV12-3 or TRBV12-4 and TRBJ1-2; D is unclear. There are 13 residues in the CDR3. V lost 5 bases, J lost 0 bases, and 7 bases lay in between. CDR3 region: CASSPTTNYGYTF. In nucleotides, the CDR3 is TGTGCCAGCAGTCCCACAACTAACTATGGCTACACCTTC.

The chain combines TRBV5-1 with TRBJ2-2, with D perhaps matching TRBD2 (5 bases). Trimming pared 5 bases from V and 4 bases from J, leaving 12 bases between. The CDR3 is made up of 14 amino acids. Germline loops: CDR1 SGHRS, CDR2 YFSETQ. Written as DNA, the CDR3 is TGCGCCAGCAGGGGCCTCGCGGGCACCGGGGAGCTGTTTTTT. As protein: CASRGLAGTGELFF. The full variable domain, completed using reference TRBV5-1 and TRBJ2-2, is KAGVTQTPRYLIKTRGQQVTLSCSPISGHRSVSWYQQTPGQGLQFLFEYFSETQRNKGNFPGRFSGRQFSNSRSEMNVSTLELGDSALYLCASRGLAGTGELFFGEGSRLTVL.

The rearrangement uses TRBV15 and TRBJ2-3, with D possibly TRBD2 on 5 matching bases. The V gene lost 8 bases and the J gene lost 2 bases, with 11 bases spanning the gap. The CDR3 runs 13 residues. Germline CDR1 is LNHNV and CDR2 is YYDKDF (reference sequence). The CDR3 DNA reads TGTGCCACCGCGAGCGGCAACACAGATACGCAGTATTTT. Protein product: CATASGNTDTQYF.

This clone is a singleton in its sample. This chain links TRBV28 with TRBJ1-1; 8 nucleotides agree with TRBD1. V lost 4 bases, J lost 6 bases, and 10 bases stayed unmatched. This CDR3 has 15 amino acids. Per germline, CDR1 MDHEN and CDR2 SYDVKM. The CDR3 nucleotides read TGTGCCAGCAGTTCTCCCGGACAGGGTCCTTCTGAAGCTTTCTTT. This codes for CASSSPGQGPSEAFF.

The genes are TRBV18 and TRBJ1-3, with TRBD1 matching over 7 bases. The V gene end was trimmed by 6 bases and the J gene end by 0 bases; junction bases not matched to a gene: 17. Germline V gene sequence: CDR1 KGHSH, CDR2 LQKENI. The CDR3 runs to 19 residues. CDR3 sequence reads: CASSRGTAVTKGSGNTIYF. DNA of the CDR3: TGTGCCAGCTCCCGAGGGACAGCAGTTACAAAAGGCTCTGGAAACACCATATATTTT.

The chain uses TRBV15 and TRBJ1-1; D gene unclear. V was cut by 0 bases and J by 10 bases, with 9 bases left in between. The CDR3 consists of 12 residues. Looked up from germline, CDR1 is LNHNV and CDR2 is YYDKDF (reference sequence). The DNA of the CDR3 is TGTGCCACCAGCAGAGACGAGGTCGGAGCTTTCTTT. Amino acids: CATSRDEVGAFF.

This clone was picked up one time. The gene calls are TRBV28 and TRBJ1-4; 7 nucleotides match TRBD1. Trimming cost V 4 bases and J 6 bases; bases outside gene matches: 11. Per germline, CDR1 MDHEN and CDR2 SYDVKM. The CDR3 extends over 16 amino acids. DNA for the CDR3: TGTGCCAGCAGTTCGAGGGGGCGGGGTGTGGATGAAAAACTGTTTTTT. It encodes CASSSRGRGVDEKLFF.

This clone was detected only a few times. The chain employs TRBV5-4 and TRBJ2-7, with D perhaps TRBD2 (6 bases). Germline CDR1 and CDR2: SGHNT and YYREEE (reference sequence). The CDR3 is made up of 12 amino acids. Trimming took off 4 bases at V and 1 base at J, with 6 bases between the two ends. The CDR3 bases are TGTGCCAGCAGCCTAGCGTCCTACGAGCAGTACTTC. It yields the protein CASSLASYEQYF.

The chain carries TRBV6-6 and TRBJ1-6, with TRBD1 matching 8 bases. The CDR3 is 14 residues long. The J segment lost 8 bases and the V segment lost 4 bases, leaving 4 bases of the junction unmatched. Per the germline V gene, CDR1 is MNHNY and CDR2 is SVGAGI (reference sequence). The CDR3 nucleotides are TGTGCCAGCAGTTTTTTGGACAGGGATTCACCCCTCCACTTT. Amino acids: CASSFLDRDSPLHF.

Points on this clone: Compared with germline, one end of the junction differs, possibly owing to a read error. This chain connects TRBV20-1 to TRBJ1-6, with 8 bases matching TRBD1. The CDR3 has 16 residues. Germline CDR1 DFQATT, CDR2 SNEGSKA (reference sequence). CDR3 nucleotides: TGCAGTGCTAGTCGGACAGGGTCTTCCTCTAATTCACCCCTCCACTTT. Encoded protein: CSASRTGSSSNSPLHF.

J is TRBJ1-2 and V is TRBV4-3, with D hard to call. This CDR3 has 18 residues. Per the germline V gene, CDR1 is LGHNA and CDR2 is YSLEER. The ends were cut back, 0 bases at V and 4 bases at J, with 21 bases in the middle. Written as DNA, the CDR3 is TGCGCCAGCAGCCAAGATGGGTTTGCAAGAGGCATAGGCTATGGCTACACCTTC. This gives the protein CASSQDGFARGIGYGYTF.

The J gene is TRBJ1-2, the V gene TRBV5-1, with TRBD1 matching 7 bases. The trim removed 0 bases at V and 0 bases at J, leaving 8 bases unmatched. Germline V lookup: CDR1 SGHRS, CDR2 YFSETQ. The CDR3 spans 17 residues. CDR3 protein: CASSLARQGKANYGYTF. CDR3 sequence (DNA): TGCGCCAGCAGCTTGGCGAGACAGGGAAAGGCTAACTATGGCTACACCTTC.

The V and J genes are TRBV20-1 and TRBJ1-2; D uncertain. Trimming removed 1 base from V and 7 bases from J, with 7 bases in between. Germline V gene lookup returns CDR1 DFQATT and CDR2 SNEGSKA (reference sequence). The CDR3 runs to 11 residues. Written as DNA, the CDR3 is TGCAGTGCTAGAGTTCCTCTTGGCTACACCTTC. This encodes CSARVPLGYTF.

The table lists this clone with many counts. The chain links TRBV6-6 to TRBJ2-5, with TRBD1 identical over 8 bases. J lost 5 bases, V lost 5 bases, and 10 bases had no gene match. CDR3 length equals 15 residues. The V gene's germline CDR1 is MNHNY and CDR2 SVGAGI (reference sequence). For the CDR3, the DNA is TGTGCCAGCAGTAAGGGGACAGGATTCCGGGAGACCCAGTACTTC. Translating gives CASSKGTGFRETQYF.

This clone has only a few counts. The J gene is TRBJ2-6, the V gene TRBV5-1; D may be TRBD2 (6 bases). V was trimmed by 0 bases and J by 2 bases, leaving 9 bases between them. CDR1 SGHRS and CDR2 YFSETQ come from the germline V gene. The CDR3 extends over 16 amino acids. CDR3 bases: TGCGCCAGCAGCTTGGCCGGAGGGACTGGGGCCAACGTCCTGACTTTC. Its protein product is CASSLAGGTGANVLTF.

Comments on this clone: At the DNA level, this CDR3 is encoded by other sequences in the same sample as well. The chain joins TRBV3-1 (or the pseudogene TRBV3-2) to TRBJ2-5; 13 nucleotides agree with TRBD2. V gave up 3 bases and J gave up 4 bases; unmatched junction bases: 2. From germline, CDR1 is LGHDT and CDR2 YNNKEL (reference sequence). The CDR3 is 15 residues long. Here the CDR3 DNA reads TGTGCCAGCAGCCAGGGGACTAGCGGGGTAGAGACCCAGTACTTC. Its protein product is CASSQGTSGVETQYF.

CDR3 residues: CASRKGGGEAYTQYF. CDR3 nucleotide sequence: TGTGCCAGCAGGAAGGGCGGGGGAGAAGCTTATACGCAGTATTTT. The J gene is TRBJ2-3, the V gene TRBV6-6, with 7 bases identical to TRBD2. The CDR3 covers 15 residues. Per the germline V gene, CDR1 is MNHNY and CDR2 is SVGAGI (reference sequence). V was clipped by 6 bases and J by 7 bases; unmatched bases: 13.

The J gene is TRBJ1-1, the V gene TRBV20-1, with a tentative D call TRBD1 (6 bases). This CDR3 has 11 residues. Trimming took off 3 bases at V and 10 bases at J, with 12 bases between the two ends. Germline CDR1 is DFQATT and CDR2 is SNEGSKA (reference sequence). CDR3: CSARDSHRAFF. The CDR3 DNA reads TGCAGTGCTAGGGACAGTCATCGAGCTTTCTTT.

This chain uses TRBV4-3 with TRBJ1-3; 8 bases fit TRBD1. V lost 0 bases to trimming and J lost 0 bases; unmatched junction nucleotides: 7. The germline V gene has CDR1 LGHNA and CDR2 YSLEER. This CDR3 comprises 18 residues. The CDR3 sequence is CASSQDETGAFSGNTIYF. CDR3 DNA sequence: TGCGCCAGCAGCCAAGATGAGACAGGGGCCTTCTCTGGAAACACCATATATTTT.

The V gene is TRBV3-1 (or the pseudogene TRBV3-2), the J gene TRBJ1-2, with 7 bases matching TRBD1. Germline-derived CDR1 and CDR2 are LGHDT and YNNKEL (reference sequence). The CDR3 is made up of 19 amino acids. Losses at the gene ends were 2 bases for V and 2 bases for J; bases not matched to a gene: 17. The CDR3 sequence: CASSQPRQGPARVNYGYTF. The CDR3 DNA sequence: TGTGCCAGCAGCCAACCTCGACAGGGCCCTGCTAGGGTGAACTATGGCTACACCTTC.

This clone was seen a few times. The chain is built from TRBV15 and TRBJ1-5; TRBD1 matches 8 bases. V gave up 1 base and J gave up 7 bases; unmatched junction bases: 6. Germline V gives CDR1 LNHNV, CDR2 YYDKDF (reference sequence). This CDR3 is built from 15 residues. The CDR3 nucleotides read TGTGCCACCAGCAGAGGCGATACAGGGGGACAGCCCCAGCATTTT. Protein sequence: CATSRGDTGGQPQHF.

This clone has only a few counts. The CDR3 reads CASSSFPGGNTEAFF. The DNA of the CDR3 is TGCGCCAGCAGCAGCTTCCCAGGGGGGAACACTGAAGCTTTCTTT. The chain employs TRBV5-1 and TRBJ1-1, with TRBD1 identical over 7 bases. Looked up from germline, CDR1 is SGHRS and CDR2 is YFSETQ. The CDR3 runs 15 residues. V trimming: 4 bases; J trimming: 1 base; junction bases outside the gene matches: 7.

This rearrangement joins TRBV7-2 to TRBJ2-7; maybe TRBD2 (5 bases). Trimming cost V 3 bases and J 6 bases, with 12 bases left between them. CDR3 length equals 13 residues. Germline V gene sequence: CDR1 SGHTA, CDR2 FQGNSA. The CDR3 nucleotides read TGTGCCAGCAGCTTCGTATCCGGGGTCGAGCAGTACTTC. Encoded protein: CASSFVSGVEQYF.

Note on this clone: The junction and the germline gene differ at one end; a read error may be behind it. The chain carries TRBV20-1 and TRBJ2-5, with D uncertain. The CDR3 spans 11 residues. Germline V CDR1 and CDR2: DFQATT, SNEGSKA (reference sequence). CDR3 sequence reads: CSARSPETQYF. DNA for the CDR3: TGCAGCGCTAGGAGTCCAGAGACCCAGTACTTC.

The V gene is TRBV19, the J gene TRBJ1-6, with 8 bases fitting TRBD1. CDR1 is LNHDA and CDR2 is SQIVND in the germline V gene (reference sequence). Unmatched junction bases numbered 10, after V lost 6 bases and J lost 6 bases. CDR3 length equals 16 residues. CDR3 DNA sequence: TGTGCCAGTAGCCCCTGGCAGGGGGCGTCTAATTCACCCCTCCACTTT. Its translation is CASSPWQGASNSPLHF.

The chain combines TRBV2 with TRBJ2-7, with 8 bases that match TRBD1. With V trimmed by 6 bases and J by 1 base, 8 bases remained unmatched. Looked up from germline, CDR1 is SNHLY and CDR2 is FYNNEI. The CDR3 has 15 residues. CDR3 in amino acids: CASRDDRGGSYEQYF. The CDR3 coding sequence is TGTGCCAGCAGAGACGACAGGGGTGGTTCCTACGAGCAGTACTTC. Filled out from reference TRBV2 and TRBJ2-7, the complete variable domain reads EPEVTQTPSHQVTQMGQEVILRCVPISNHLYFYWYRQILGQKVEFLVSFYNNEISEKSEIFDDQFSVERPDGSNFTLKIRSTKLEDSAMYFCASRDDRGGSYEQYFGPGTRLTVT.

The chain carries TRBV5-5 and TRBJ1-2; 12 positions match TRBD1. The CDR3 has 15 amino acids. Unmatched junction bases numbered 7, after V lost 4 bases and J lost 6 bases. Germline CDR1 is SGHKS and CDR2 is YYEKEE (reference sequence). The DNA for the CDR3 is TGTGCCAGCAGCACCCGGGACAGGGGGCATAATGGCTACACCTTC. This gives the protein CASSTRDRGHNGYTF.

The chain employs TRBV15 and TRBJ2-1, with 12 bases identical to TRBD2. Germline lookup yields CDR1 LNHNV and CDR2 YYDKDF (reference sequence). The CDR3 covers 17 residues. Unmatched junction bases numbered 10, after V lost 0 bases and J lost 10 bases. For the CDR3, the DNA is TGTGCCACCAGCAGAGATATACTAGCGGGGGGACCACGAGAGCAGTTCTTC. This codes for CATSRDILAGGPREQFF.